This TCR beta chain was observed in a study of T cell responses to AZD1222 COVID-19 vaccine (dated by TCRdb to about 2021). With respect to the entire study: Because spike-specific TCR depth and breadth did not differ between the two schedules, AZD1222 recipients who got a second dose at roughly 4 weeks were pooled with those who got a second dose at roughly 12 weeks. A total of approximately 240 trial participants underwent TCR sequencing, of whom 200 to 220 received two doses of AZD1222 and around 26 received two doses of the MenACWY control vaccine. Trial participants were enrolled into age subgroups of 18-55, 56-69 and 70-plus years, which contained around 150, 29 and 61 TCR-sequenced participants, respectively.

The V and J ends are trimmed by 0 bases and 6 bases, leaving 16 bases between them. In the germline V gene (reference sequence), CDR1 corresponds to LGHDT and CDR2 to YNNKEL. Its CDR3 holds 16 amino acids, cysteine through phenylalanine. Of all the DNA, just the CDR3 is kept, 48 bases in frame from base 1. In regard to this clone: The antigen this receptor binds is unknown. Base quality data are lacking; no much larger clone is found one base away.

The label giving this sample's time point can be read as: baseline before first vaccination. Samples from vaccinated people were obtained from the UK trials COV001 and COV002, which included a single-blind randomized controlled phase 2/3 trial of AZD1222 (ChAdOx1 nCoV-19) in healthy adults. For TCRbeta chain sequencing, PBMC samples were collected from trial participants at day 0 and at day 28 after the second dose. The CDR3 regions of human TCRbeta chains were analyzed by immunosequencing. The study's processing was this. TCRs in the repertoires were matched against a reference library of SARS-CoV-2-specific TCRs that had been generated with the MIRA antigen-specificity platform. Breadth was defined as the fraction of unique TCRs that were SARS-CoV-2-associated, and depth was defined as the fraction of total T cells that were SARS-CoV-2-associated. Using the MIRA data, every spike-specific TCR was mapped to the spike region that the TCR reacted to and assigned to either a CD4 or a CD8 class. Log10-transformed breadth and depth values were compared by one-way ANOVA with Sidak's multiple comparisons tests. Imported from immuneACCESS, the table was reduced by TCRdb to in-frame sequences with V and J called. These copies leave out some clones; in studies compared against another copy, an unresolved V gene accounts for under half, and the cause of the remainder is not known. That table furnishes V, J and clone size, whereas the DNA furnished D and trimming. The sample table holds over 150,000 clones, of which roughly 90% were seen once. The top ten clonotypes cover around 3.1% of the sample.

The full study reports these points: Reportedly, almost half of the unique spike-specific TCRs recognized epitopes lying outside the regions that are mutated in the B.1.351 and B.1.1.7 variants. Because no samples from the day 14 peak response were available, repertoires could be characterized only after the peak T cell response. Spike-specific TCR breadth and depth rose significantly after two AZD1222 doses compared with day 0 and with MenACWY recipients. Participants were mostly white British, with more females than males. The authors suggested clonal diversity may have been underestimated. The 56-69-year group was small, and its depth increase did not reach significance, likely because of low power. Conclusions about previously exposed vaccinees were limited because only six AZD1222 recipients were SARS-CoV-2 seropositive at baseline. Vaccine-associated CD4 TCRs spanned the whole spike protein, with dominant responses in regions 160-218 and 743-854.

The source material was peripheral blood, sampled on day 0 of AZD1222 vaccination. The sequence was obtained from an adult in good health. The chain was built from TRBV3-1 (or the pseudogene TRBV3-2) and TRBJ2-3, with no reliable assignment of the D segment. The CDR3 reads CASSQDLFSFMDTQYF. The bases are TGTGCCAGCAGCCAAGATTTGTTTAGCTTCATGGATACGCAGTATTTT.